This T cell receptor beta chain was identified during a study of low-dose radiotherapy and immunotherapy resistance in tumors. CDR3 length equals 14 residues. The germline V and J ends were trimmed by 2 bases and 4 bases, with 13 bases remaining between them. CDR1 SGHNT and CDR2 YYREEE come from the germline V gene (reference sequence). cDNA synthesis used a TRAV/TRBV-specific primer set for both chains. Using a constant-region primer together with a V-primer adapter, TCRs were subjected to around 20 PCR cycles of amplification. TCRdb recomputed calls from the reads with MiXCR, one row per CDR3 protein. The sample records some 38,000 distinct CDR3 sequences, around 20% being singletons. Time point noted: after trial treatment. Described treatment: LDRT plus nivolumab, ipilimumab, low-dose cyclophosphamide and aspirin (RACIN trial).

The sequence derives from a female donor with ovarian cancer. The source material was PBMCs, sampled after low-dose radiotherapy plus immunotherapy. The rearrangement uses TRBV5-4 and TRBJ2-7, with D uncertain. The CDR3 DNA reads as TGTGCCAGCAGCTTCGGGCGACGGAATTACGAGCAGTACTTC. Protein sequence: CASSFGRRNYEQYF.